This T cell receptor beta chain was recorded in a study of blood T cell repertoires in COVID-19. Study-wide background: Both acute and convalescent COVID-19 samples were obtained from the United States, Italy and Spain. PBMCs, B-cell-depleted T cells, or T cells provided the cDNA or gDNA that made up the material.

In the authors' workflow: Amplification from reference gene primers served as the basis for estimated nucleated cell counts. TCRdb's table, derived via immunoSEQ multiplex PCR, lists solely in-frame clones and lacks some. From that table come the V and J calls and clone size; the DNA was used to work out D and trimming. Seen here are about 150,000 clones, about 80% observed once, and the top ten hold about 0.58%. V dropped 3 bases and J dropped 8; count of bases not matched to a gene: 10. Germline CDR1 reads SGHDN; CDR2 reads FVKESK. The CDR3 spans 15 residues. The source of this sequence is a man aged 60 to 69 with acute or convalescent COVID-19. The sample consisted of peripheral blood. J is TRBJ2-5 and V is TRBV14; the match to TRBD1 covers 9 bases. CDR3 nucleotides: TGTGCCAGCAGCCATTGGACAGGGGTCCCGGGAACCCAGTACTTC. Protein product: CASSHWTGVPGTQYF.